The 7 T cell receptor beta chains below come from one sample, sequenced in a study of shared clonotypes between healthy human individuals. The table came from immunoSEQ multiplex PCR; TCRdb's copy has only in-frame clones and leaves some out. Counted here are about 2.3 million clones, 85% to 95% occurring once; the ten biggest clones make up around 0.38%. Sequenced: naive CD4+ T cells from PBMCs. Stated subset: CD45RA+ positively selected. These receptors were obtained from a man aged 18 to 30 in good health. Some clones in this sample may be carry-over from other donors' samples.

This chain joins TRBV28 and TRBJ2-7; 7 nucleotides line up with TRBD2. J lost 4 bases, V lost 7 bases, and 13 bases had no gene match. Looked up from germline, CDR1 is MDHEN and CDR2 is SYDVKM. CDR3 length: 15 amino acids. CDR3 protein: CASTGGAGVPYEQYF. The CDR3 nucleotides read TGTGCCAGCACCGGAGGGGCGGGAGTACCTTACGAGCAGTACTTC.

The chain has TRBV9 and TRBJ2-1; D is ambiguous. V was pared by 3 bases and J by 0 bases, with 10 bases between. Per the germline V gene, CDR1 is SGDLS and CDR2 is YYNGEE. The length of the CDR3 is 15 residues. CDR3 residues: CASSAAVGSYNEQFF. DNA for the CDR3: TGTGCCAGCAGCGCCGCTGTAGGCTCCTACAATGAGCAGTTCTTC. Using reference TRBV9 and TRBJ2-1 for the parts outside the CDR3, the full variable domain is DSGVTQTPKHLITATGQRVTLRCSPRSGDLSVYWYQQSLDQGLQFLIQYYNGEERAKGNILERFSAQQFPDLHSELNLSSLELGDSALYFCASSAAVGSYNEQFFGPGTRLTVL.

The chain recombines TRBV18 with TRBJ2-3; no firm D call. The CDR3 is made up of 15 amino acids. Germline CDR1 is KGHSH and CDR2 is LQKENI. Trimming took 3 bases from V and 2 from J, leaving 12 bases between them. CDR3: CASSPQLSLTDTQYF. CDR3 DNA: TGTGCCAGCTCACCCCAGTTGAGCCTCACAGATACGCAGTATTTT.

On this clone itself: Other DNA sequences within the sample encode an identical CDR3. V gene TRBV5-1 combines with J gene TRBJ2-3; tentatively, D is TRBD1 (6 bases). The germline CDR1 and CDR2 sequences are SGHRS and YFSETQ. The CDR3 extends over 13 amino acids. With 4 bases removed from V and 2 bases from J, the gap between germline ends came to 8 bases. The CDR3 reads CASSRDNTDTQYF. CDR3 in DNA: TGCGCCAGCAGCCGGGACAACACAGATACGCAGTATTTT.

Notes on this clone: A junction boundary mismatches the germline segment, possibly from a read error. The chain employs TRBV11-2 and TRBJ2-7; 10 nucleotides match TRBD1. The germline CDR1 and CDR2 sequences are SGHAT and FQNNGV. The CDR3 is 15 amino acids. The CDR3: CVSSLSGTGATEQYF. The CDR3 nucleotides are TGTGTCAGCAGCCTCTCGGGGACAGGGGCAACGGAGCAGTACTTC. Drawing the rest from reference TRBV11-2 and TRBJ2-7, the complete variable domain is EAGVAQSPRYKIIEKRQSVAFWCNPISGHATLYWYQQILGQGPKLLIQFQNNGVVDDSQLPKDRFSAERLKGVDSTLKIQPAKLEDSAVYLCVSSLSGTGATEQYFGPGTRLTVT.

This clone turned up a few times. The rearrangement links TRBV30 to TRBJ1-2; 8 bases match TRBD1. This CDR3 has 13 amino acids. Germline V gene lookup returns CDR1 GTSNPN and CDR2 SVGIG (reference sequence). Trimming at V came to 4 bases and at J to 5 bases, leaving 6 bases not matched to a gene. The CDR3 DNA sequence: TGTGCCTGGACCCCGGACAGGGCGTATGGCTACACCTTC. Its translation is CAWTPDRAYGYTF.

The chain employs TRBV2 and TRBJ1-1, with no clear D. There are 15 residues in the CDR3. Germline lookup yields CDR1 SNHLY and CDR2 FYNNEI. The ends were cut back, 8 bases at V and 1 base at J, with 17 bases in the middle. CDR3 protein: CASHPQATKNTEAFF. CDR3 nucleotides: TGTGCCAGCCACCCGCAGGCAACGAAGAACACTGAAGCTTTCTTT. The full variable domain, in which reference TRBV2 and TRBJ1-1 provide the parts outside the CDR3, is EPEVTQTPSHQVTQMGQEVILRCVPISNHLYFYWYRQILGQKVEFLVSFYNNEISEKSEIFDDQFSVERPDGSNFTLKIRSTKLEDSAMYFCASHPQATKNTEAFFGQGTRLTVV.